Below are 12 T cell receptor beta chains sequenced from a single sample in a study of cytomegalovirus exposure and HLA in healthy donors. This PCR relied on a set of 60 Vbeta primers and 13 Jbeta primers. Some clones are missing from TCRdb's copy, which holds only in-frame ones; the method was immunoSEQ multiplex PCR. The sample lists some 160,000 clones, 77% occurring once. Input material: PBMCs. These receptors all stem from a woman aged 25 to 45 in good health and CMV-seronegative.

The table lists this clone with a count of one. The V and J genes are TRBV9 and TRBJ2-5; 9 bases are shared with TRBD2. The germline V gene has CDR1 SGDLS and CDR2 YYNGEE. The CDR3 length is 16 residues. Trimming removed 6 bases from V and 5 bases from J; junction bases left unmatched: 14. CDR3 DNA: TGTGCCAGCACCCCACCCCTAGCGGGGAGCAGGGAGACCCAGTACTTC. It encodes CASTPPLAGSRETQYF.

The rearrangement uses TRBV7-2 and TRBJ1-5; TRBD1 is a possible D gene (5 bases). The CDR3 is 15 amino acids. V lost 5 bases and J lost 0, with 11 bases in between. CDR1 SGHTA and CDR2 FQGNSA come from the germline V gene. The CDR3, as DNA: TGTGCCAGCAGCAAAGGGGCGAATAGCAATCAGCCCCAGCATTTT. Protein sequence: CASSKGANSNQPQHF.

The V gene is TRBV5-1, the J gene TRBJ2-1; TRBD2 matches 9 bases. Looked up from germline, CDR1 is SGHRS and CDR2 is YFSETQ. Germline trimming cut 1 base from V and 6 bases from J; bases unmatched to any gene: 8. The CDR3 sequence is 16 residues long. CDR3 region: CASSLRAGGPVNEQFF. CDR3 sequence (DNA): TGCGCCAGCAGCTTGAGGGCGGGGGGGCCCGTCAATGAGCAGTTCTTC.

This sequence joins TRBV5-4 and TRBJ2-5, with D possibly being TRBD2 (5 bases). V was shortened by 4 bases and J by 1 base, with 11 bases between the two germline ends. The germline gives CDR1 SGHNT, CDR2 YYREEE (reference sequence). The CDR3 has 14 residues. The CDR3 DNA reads TGTGCCAGCAGCCTGAACGGGATCCAAGAGACCCAGTACTTC. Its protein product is CASSLNGIQETQYF.

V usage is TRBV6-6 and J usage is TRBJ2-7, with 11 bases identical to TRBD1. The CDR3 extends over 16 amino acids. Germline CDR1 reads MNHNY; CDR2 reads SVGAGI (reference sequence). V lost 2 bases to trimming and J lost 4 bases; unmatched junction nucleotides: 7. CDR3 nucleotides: TGTGCCAGCAGTTACCCGGACAGGGGGCGTAGATACGAGCAGTACTTC. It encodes CASSYPDRGRRYEQYF.

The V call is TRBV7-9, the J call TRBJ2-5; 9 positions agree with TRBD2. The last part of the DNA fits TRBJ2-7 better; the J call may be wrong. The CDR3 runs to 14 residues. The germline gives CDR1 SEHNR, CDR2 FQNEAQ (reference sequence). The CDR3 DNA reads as TGTGCCAGCAGCTCGTGGGGACTAGCTTCCGAGCAGTACTTC. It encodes CASSSWGLASEQYF.

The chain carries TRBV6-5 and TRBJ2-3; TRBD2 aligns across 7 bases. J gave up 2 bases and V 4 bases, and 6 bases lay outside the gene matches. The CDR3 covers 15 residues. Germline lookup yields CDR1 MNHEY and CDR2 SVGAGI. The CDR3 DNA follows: TGTGCCAGCAGTTTCGGGACTACCGACACAGATACGCAGTATTTT. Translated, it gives CASSFGTTDTDTQYF.

In DNA form, the CDR3 reads TGTGCCAGCAGTGCGGGACAGGGGCTGGGTAATGAAAAACTGTTTTTT. Translated, it gives CASSAGQGLGNEKLFF. The J gene is TRBJ1-4, the V gene TRBV2, with 10 bases identical to TRBD1. The CDR3 totals 16 residues. Trimming at V came to 4 bases and at J to 4 bases, leaving 6 bases not matched to a gene. Germline-derived CDR1 and CDR2 are SNHLY and FYNNEI.

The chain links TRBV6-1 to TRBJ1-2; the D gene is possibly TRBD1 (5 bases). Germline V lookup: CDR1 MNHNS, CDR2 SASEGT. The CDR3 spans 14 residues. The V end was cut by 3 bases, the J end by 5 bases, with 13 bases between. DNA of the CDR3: TGTGCCAGCAGTGATAGGACAAGTGGGTATGGCTACACCTTC. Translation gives CASSDRTSGYGYTF.

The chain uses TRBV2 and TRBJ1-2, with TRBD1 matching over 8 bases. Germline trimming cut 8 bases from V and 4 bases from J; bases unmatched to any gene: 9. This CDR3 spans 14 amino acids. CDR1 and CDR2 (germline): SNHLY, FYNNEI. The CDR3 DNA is TGTGCCAGCCTGCAGCAGGGGGCGGGCTATGGCTACACCTTC. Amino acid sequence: CASLQQGAGYGYTF.

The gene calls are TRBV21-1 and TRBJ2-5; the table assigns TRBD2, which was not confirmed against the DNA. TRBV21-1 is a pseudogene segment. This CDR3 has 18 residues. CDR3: CASSTPKSDNGRGGTQYF. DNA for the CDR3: TGTGCCAGCAGCACACCAAAGTCCGATAATGGGCGGGGGGGGACCCAGTACTTC.

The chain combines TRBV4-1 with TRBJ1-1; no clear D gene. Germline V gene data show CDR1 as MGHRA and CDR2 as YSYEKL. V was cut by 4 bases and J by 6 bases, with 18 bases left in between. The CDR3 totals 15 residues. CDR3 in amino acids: CASSLNRQYSAEAFF. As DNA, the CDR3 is TGCGCCAGCAGCCTCAACAGACAATATTCGGCTGAAGCTTTCTTT.